These 27 T cell receptor beta chains came from one sample sequenced in a study of blood T cell repertoires in COVID-19. Data came from immunoSEQ multiplex PCR; TCRdb stores just in-frame clones and leaves some out. The sample gives 290,000 or so clones, approximately 85% of which show up once; more than 4.5% is in the top ten. Sequenced: peripheral blood. The receptor set was obtained from a man aged 45 to 65 with active or convalescent COVID-19.

This clone was detected once. The same CDR3 also results from other DNA sequences found in this sample. This chain links TRBV19 with TRBJ1-1; a possible D gene is TRBD1 (6 bases). The germline CDR1 and CDR2 sequences are LNHDA and SQIVND (reference sequence). CDR3 length: 13 residues. The germline V and J ends were trimmed by 3 bases and 2 bases, with 7 bases remaining between them. The CDR3 region has the DNA TGTGCCAGTAGTATGACAGGAAACACTGAAGCTTTCTTT. Amino acid sequence: CASSMTGNTEAFF. Based on the CDR3 plus reference TRBV19 and TRBJ1-1, the full variable domain is DGGITQSPKYLFRKEGQNVTLSCEQNLNHDAMYWYRQDPGQGLRLIYYSQIVNDFQKGDIAEGYSVSREKKESFPLTVTSAQKNPTAFYLCASSMTGNTEAFFGQGTRLTVV.

This clone was seen a single time. The gene calls are TRBV7-6 and TRBJ2-2, with 12 positions matching TRBD2. This CDR3 is 19 amino acids long. The J segment lost 1 base and the V segment lost 4 bases, leaving 10 bases of the junction unmatched. The V gene's germline CDR1 is SGHVS and CDR2 FNYEAQ. The CDR3 DNA sequence: TGTGCCAGCAGCTCACACGGACTAGCGGGAAGTCGGAACACCGGGGAGCTGTTTTTT. Translated: CASSSHGLAGSRNTGELFF.

This chain connects TRBV24-1 to TRBJ1-5; no clear D. The CDR3 is 14 residues long. V was pared by 4 bases and J by 3 bases, with 9 bases between. The germline CDR1 and CDR2 sequences are KGHDR and SFDVKD. CDR3 bases: TGTGCCACCAGTGACTCAGGTTTCAATCAGCCCCAGCATTTT. Protein sequence: CATSDSGFNQPQHF.

This clone was detected only a few times. The rearrangement links TRBV2 to TRBJ2-1; tentative D call: TRBD2 (6 bases). The CDR3 has 17 residues. Germline V gene sequence: CDR1 SNHLY, CDR2 FYNNEI. Trimming removed 1 base from V and 7 bases from J, with 20 bases in between. The CDR3 loop is CASSEERWTGVGNEQFF. CDR3 coding DNA: TGTGCCAGCAGTGAAGAGCGTTGGACGGGAGTCGGGAATGAGCAGTTCTTC.

This sequence joins TRBV19 and TRBJ2-7; 7 bases are a match to TRBD1. The CDR3 has 17 residues. Germline loops: CDR1 LNHDA, CDR2 SQIVND (reference sequence). Trimming removed 4 bases from V and 4 bases from J; junction bases left unmatched: 16. In DNA, the CDR3 is TGTGCCAGTAGTACCCGGACAGGTGTGGGGACGGTATACGAGCAGTACTTC. This encodes CASSTRTGVGTVYEQYF. Full variable domain (rest looked up from reference TRBV19 and TRBJ2-7): DGGITQSPKYLFRKEGQNVTLSCEQNLNHDAMYWYRQDPGQGLRLIYYSQIVNDFQKGDIAEGYSVSREKKESFPLTVTSAQKNPTAFYLCASSTRTGVGTVYEQYFGPGTRLTVT.

This clone has only a few counts. V usage is TRBV5-5 and J usage is TRBJ1-1, with D hard to call. This CDR3 is built from 15 residues. V lost 4 bases and J lost 0, with 13 bases in between. The germline CDR1 and CDR2 sequences are SGHKS and YYEKEE (reference sequence). The CDR3 here is CASSGGRSMNTEAFF. Here the CDR3 DNA reads TGTGCCAGCAGCGGAGGGAGGTCCATGAACACTGAAGCTTTCTTT. Full variable domain (missing parts from reference TRBV5-5 and TRBJ1-1): DAGVTQSPTHLIKTRGQQVTLRCSPISGHKSVSWYQQVLGQGPQFIFQYYEKEERGRGNFPDRFSARQFPNYSSELNVNALLLGDSALYLCASSGGRSMNTEAFFGQGTRLTVV.

V usage is TRBV6-5 and J usage is TRBJ1-6, with TRBD1 as a possible D gene (5 bases). The V and J ends lost 2 bases and 9 bases respectively, with 17 bases between them. Germline CDR1 is MNHEY and CDR2 is SVGAGI. The CDR3 covers 16 residues. CDR3 in DNA: TGTGCCAGCAGTTACGCCGCGGGGCAGACTGGTTCACCCCTCCACTTT. It encodes CASSYAAGQTGSPLHF.

The genes are TRBV13 and TRBJ2-7; possibly TRBD2 for D (6 bases). V lost 3 bases, J lost 0 bases, and 9 bases lay in between. Germline loops: CDR1 PRHDT, CDR2 FYEKMQ (reference sequence). The CDR3 consists of 14 residues. This CDR3 reads CASSFLGSSYEQYF. In DNA form, the CDR3 reads TGTGCCAGCAGCTTCCTCGGGAGCTCCTACGAGCAGTACTTC.

This chain connects TRBV6-1 to TRBJ2-7; tentative D call: TRBD1 (5 bases). In germline, CDR1 is MNHNS, CDR2 SASEGT. CDR3 size: 14 residues. Trimming took 0 bases from V and 5 from J, leaving 11 bases between them. CDR3 amino acids: CASSEAWGIHEQYF. The DNA of the CDR3 is TGTGCCAGCAGTGAAGCCTGGGGCATTCACGAGCAGTACTTC.

This clone was counted once. The chain carries TRBV18 and TRBJ2-7; maybe TRBD2 (6 bases). Trimming cost V 6 bases and J 3 bases, with 15 bases left between them. CDR1 and CDR2 from the germline V gene are KGHSH and LQKENI. This CDR3 region has 14 residues. The CDR3 bases are TGTGCCAGCTCCCGGGGCGGACTAAACTACGAGCAGTACTTC. Amino acid sequence: CASSRGGLNYEQYF.

The chain links TRBV5-6 to TRBJ1-5; D possibly corresponds to TRBD1 (5 bases). This CDR3 has 15 residues. The germline V gene has CDR1 SGHDT and CDR2 YYEEEE. Trimming removed 4 bases at V and 3 bases at J, with 14 bases between. CDR3 region: CASSLGGGTNQPQHF. CDR3 nucleotides: TGTGCCAGCAGCCTCGGTGGGGGGACCAATCAGCCCCAGCATTTT.

V and J are TRBV9 and TRBJ2-3, with 7 bases lining up with TRBD2. CDR3 size: 17 residues. The junction had 16 bases not matched to a gene; V was cut back by 4 bases and J by 5 bases. CDR1 and CDR2 (germline): SGDLS, YYNGEE. The CDR3 spells CASSPSGTAAGEDTQYF. CDR3 DNA: TGTGCCAGCAGCCCTAGTGGGACTGCTGCGGGAGAAGATACGCAGTATTTT.

This sequence joins TRBV6-5 and TRBJ1-1, with 8 bases lining up with TRBD1. With 10 bases clipped from V and 4 bases from J, the junction kept 8 bases outside the gene matches. This CDR3 region has 13 residues. CDR1 and CDR2 from the germline V gene are MNHEY and SVGAGI. In DNA, the CDR3 is TGTGCCACACAAGGACAGGGAGGCACTGAAGCTTTCTTT. It yields the protein CATQGQGGTEAFF.

This chain links TRBV7-3 with TRBJ1-1; tentative D call: TRBD1 (5 bases). CDR3 length equals 14 residues. V was cut by 2 bases and J by 2 bases, with 9 bases left in between. Germline V gene data show CDR1 as SGHTA and CDR2 as FQGTGA. The CDR3, as DNA: TGTGCCAGCAGCTTAGGTAGGGGCAACACTGAAGCTTTCTTT. Protein: CASSLGRGNTEAFF.

The V call is TRBV6-5, the J call TRBJ1-1; tentatively, D is TRBD1 (5 bases). Trimming stripped 5 bases from V and 0 bases from J, with 13 bases between. The CDR3 covers 15 residues. CDR1 and CDR2 (germline): MNHEY, SVGAGI. CDR3 bases: TGTGCCAGCAGTACCCTGACAGAAATGAACACTGAAGCTTTCTTT. Amino acid sequence: CASSTLTEMNTEAFF.

The V call is TRBV28, the J call TRBJ1-4, with D uncertain. Germline V gene sequence: CDR1 MDHEN, CDR2 SYDVKM. Trimming pared 4 bases from V and 8 bases from J, leaving 14 bases between. This CDR3 comprises 14 residues. The CDR3 nucleotides are TGTGCCAGCAGTTCCATGACCGAGGAGGAAAAACTGTTTTTT. Its protein product is CASSSMTEEEKLFF.

The chain couples TRBV5-4 to TRBJ2-2; TRBD2 aligns across 14 bases. Germline assignment: CDR1 SGHNT and CDR2 YYREEE (reference sequence). The CDR3 is 18 residues long. Trimming removed 3 bases from V and 5 bases from J; junction bases left unmatched: 9. The CDR3 here is CASSYTGTSGRGTGELFF. For the CDR3, the DNA is TGTGCCAGCAGCTACACCGGGACTAGCGGGAGAGGGACCGGGGAGCTGTTTTTT.

The chain joins TRBV5-1 to TRBJ2-6; D possibly corresponds to TRBD1 (6 bases). This CDR3 has 17 residues. Germline V gives CDR1 SGHRS, CDR2 YFSETQ. V lost 4 bases to trimming and J lost 7 bases, with 21 bases between them. CDR3 residues: CASSRKDSSTTANVLTF. The CDR3 DNA follows: TGCGCCAGCAGCCGTAAGGACAGTTCGACAACTGCCAACGTCCTGACTTTC.

The rearrangement joins TRBV19 to TRBJ2-1; 7 positions match TRBD2. J was trimmed by 3 bases and V by 3 bases; bases with no gene match: 5. Germline V CDR1 and CDR2: LNHDA, SQIVND (reference sequence). This CDR3 contains 15 residues. CDR3 region: CASSINRGGYNEQFF. CDR3 nucleotides: TGTGCCAGTAGTATTAATCGCGGGGGCTACAATGAGCAGTTCTTC.

This clone was seen a single time. This sequence joins TRBV5-6 and TRBJ1-4, with unresolved D. The CDR3 has 14 amino acids. Trimming left V 4 bases short and J 0 bases short, with 7 bases between. The germline CDR1 and CDR2 sequences are SGHDT and YYEEEE. The CDR3 coding sequence is TGTGCCAGCAGCCTTGTTGCAACTAATGAAAAACTGTTTTTT. This gives the protein CASSLVATNEKLFF.

CDR3 in DNA: TGTGCCAGCAGCCCCGTCCCAGGGGCGAACTACGAGCAGTACTTC. Its translation is CASSPVPGANYEQYF. The V and J genes are TRBV6-5 and TRBJ2-7; D is possibly TRBD1 (6 bases). The CDR3 contains 15 residues. Germline V gene sequence: CDR1 MNHEY, CDR2 SVGAGI. V was clipped by 6 bases and J by 3 bases, with 18 bases between them.

This chain connects TRBV7-2 to TRBJ1-2; no clear D. The ends were cut back, 5 bases at V and 4 bases at J, with 17 bases in the middle. Germline V lookup: CDR1 SGHTA, CDR2 FQGNSA. The CDR3 is made up of 15 amino acids. CDR3 DNA sequence: TGTGCCAGCAGCATTAGCTCCGGTCTCGGCTATGGCTACACCTTC. Protein product: CASSISSGLGYGYTF. The variable domain in full, with the rest retrieved from reference TRBV7-2 and TRBJ1-2, is GAGVSQSPSNKVTEKGKDVELRCDPISGHTALYWYRQSLGQGLEFLIYFQGNSAPDKSGLPSDRFSAERTGGSVSTLTIQRTQQEDSAVYLCASSISSGLGYGYTFGSGTRLTVV.

The chain is built from TRBV7-9 and TRBJ2-6; the match to TRBD2 covers 10 bases. V was pared by 0 bases and J by 3 bases, with 5 bases of the junction left unmatched. This CDR3 region has 18 residues. Per germline, CDR1 SEHNR and CDR2 FQNEAQ (reference sequence). The CDR3 nucleotides are TGTGCCAGCAGCTTAGCTCCTAGCGGGAGTCGTGGGGCCAACGTCCTGACTTTC. This codes for CASSLAPSGSRGANVLTF.

The count of this clone is one. The CDR3 bases are TGTGCCACTGGGGACCTCGCGGGGCAGCCCCAGCATTTT. Protein sequence: CATGDLAGQPQHF. V gene TRBV24-1 combines with J gene TRBJ1-5, with a possible D match to TRBD1 (5 bases). The V gene lost 10 bases and the J gene lost 7 bases, with 16 bases spanning the gap. The CDR3 is 13 residues long. Germline loops: CDR1 KGHDR, CDR2 SFDVKD.

V usage is TRBV3-1 (or the pseudogene TRBV3-2) and J usage is TRBJ2-7; no firm D call. Trimming took 0 bases from V and 6 from J, leaving 12 bases between them. This CDR3 region has 14 residues. Germline CDR1 is LGHDT and CDR2 is YNNKEL (reference sequence). CDR3 sequence reads: CASSQEWARSEQYF. The CDR3 DNA is TGTGCCAGCAGCCAAGAATGGGCCCGAAGCGAGCAGTACTTC.

This clone was seen only once. CDR3: CSVETSVSYEQYF. Written as DNA, the CDR3 is TGCAGCGTTGAGACTAGCGTGTCCTACGAGCAGTACTTC. V usage is TRBV29-1 and J usage is TRBJ2-7; 8 bases are shared with TRBD2. The germline CDR1 and CDR2 sequences are SQVTM and ANQGSEA. The junction had 2 bases not matched to a gene; V was cut back by 3 bases and J by 1 base. The CDR3 totals 13 residues.

The J gene is TRBJ1-1, the V gene TRBV9; 7 nucleotides match TRBD1. CDR3 length: 15 amino acids. V dropped 3 bases and J dropped 5; count of bases not matched to a gene: 10. Germline V gives CDR1 SGDLS, CDR2 YYNGEE. The CDR3 reads CASSARQGEGTEAFF. The CDR3 DNA reads TGTGCCAGCAGCGCCCGACAGGGTGAGGGGACTGAAGCTTTCTTT.